These T cell receptor beta chains were read from a single sample in a study of cytomegalovirus exposure and HLA in healthy donors. The data were produced by immunoSEQ multiplex PCR, yet TCRdb's version contains in-frame clones alone and is incomplete. The sample holds tens of thousands of clones, 64% seen once. The source material was PBMCs. The receptor source for this set is a human donor in good health. CDR3s include the opening cysteine and the closing phenylalanine or tryptophan. Fields, in order: D gene, J gene, V gene, clone size, CDR3 protein, CDR3 DNA. A D gene is named only where the DNA matches it firmly. The size field is filled for only some rows; it gives once, few, many or a size class.

>-|TRBJ1-1|TRBV9|few
CASSVVADGEAFF
TGTGCCAGCAGCGTAGTAGCAGATGGCGAAGCTTTCTTT
>TRBD2|TRBJ2-5|TRBV7-9|few
CASSLRTRGETQYF
TGTGCCAGCAGCCTCAGGACTAGGGGAGAGACCCAGTACTTC
>TRBD1|TRBJ1-5|TRBV5-6|-
CASTTTGGTGGPSNQPQHF
TGTGCCAGCACTACCACGGGAGGGACAGGGGGCCCGAGCAATCAGCCCCAGCATTTT
>TRBD1|TRBJ1-2|TRBV4-3|-
CASSQARGQNYGYTF
TGCGCCAGCAGCCAAGCAAGGGGACAGAACTATGGCTACACCTTC
>TRBD1|TRBJ2-7|TRBV11-2|-
CASSLDLGQLYEQYF
TGTGCCAGCAGCTTAGATCTGGGACAGCTGTACGAGCAGTACTTC
>-|TRBJ1-4|TRBV2|-
CASSRESNEKLFF
TGTGCCAGCAGCCGGGAGAGCAACGAAAAACTGTTTTTT
>TRBD2|TRBJ2-1|TRBV7-3|once
CASSPAGDRNEQFF
TGTGCCAGCAGCCCAGCGGGGGATCGAAATGAGCAGTTCTTC
>TRBD1|TRBJ2-7|TRBV6-5|-
CASSYTDRDREQYF
TGTGCCAGCAGTTACACCGACAGGGATCGGGAGCAGTACTTC
>TRBD2|TRBJ2-1|TRBV4-3|-
CASSQDVAGSDEQFF
TGCGCCAGCAGCCAAGATGTAGCGGGGTCGGATGAGCAGTTCTTC
>-|TRBJ2-7|TRBV11-3|once
CASSLMDGNIEYF
TGTGCCAGCAGTCTAATGGACGGGAATATTGAGTACTTC
>TRBD2|TRBJ2-3|TRBV2|-
CASSEGRLAGGSGTQYF
TGTGCCAGCAGTGAAGGGCGGCTAGCGGGGGGGTCAGGTACGCAGTATTTT
>-|TRBJ1-2|TRBV7-3|-
CASSSGWGRGYTF
TGTGCCAGCAGCTCTGGTTGGGGGCGCGGCTACACCTTC
>TRBD1|TRBJ1-4|TRBV7-2|once
CASSLGTGTFEKLFF
TGTGCCAGCAGCCTAGGGACAGGGACGTTCGAAAAACTGTTTTTT
>-|TRBJ2-5|TRBV6-5|few
CASSSPGSTETQYF
TGTGCCAGCAGTTCACCGGGATCCACGGAGACCCAGTACTTC
>TRBD2|TRBJ2-3|TRBV5-1|-
CASAGGATDTQYF
TGCGCCAGCGCGGGGGGGGCAACAGATACGCAGTATTTT
>TRBD2|TRBJ2-2|TRBV5-1|-
CASSLALAGVITGELFF
TGCGCCAGCAGCTTGGCACTAGCGGGGGTTATCACCGGGGAGCTGTTTTTT
>TRBD1|TRBJ1-2|TRBV5-1|-
CASSLPGQALYTF
TGCGCCAGCAGCTTACCAGGACAGGCCCTCTACACCTTC
>-|TRBJ1-2|TRBV6-5|few
CASSYRRDTLYGYTF
TGTGCCAGCAGTTACCGCCGGGACACACTCTATGGCTACACCTTC
>TRBD1|TRBJ1-3|TRBV7-8|-
CASSLGQYSGNTIYF
TGTGCCAGCAGCTTGGGACAGTACTCTGGAAACACCATATATTTT
>TRBD1|TRBJ1-3|TRBV19|-
CASRSPGTADTIYF
TGTGCCAGTAGGTCCCCCGGGACAGCGGACACCATATATTTT
>TRBD2|TRBJ2-7|TRBV7-2|once
CASSLIRRGDYEQYF
TGTGCCAGCAGCTTAATCCGGCGGGGGGACTACGAGCAGTACTTC
>TRBD1|TRBJ1-2|TRBV19|-
CASRNLAPGQSYYGYTF
TGTGCCAGTAGGAACCTCGCGCCGGGACAGTCTTACTATGGCTACACCTTC
>-|TRBJ2-2|TRBV5-1|few
CASRMGGPGNTGELFF
TGCGCCAGCAGGATGGGGGGGCCGGGAAACACCGGGGAGCTGTTTTTT
>-|TRBJ1-5|TRBV5-8|-
CASSLAGRGGQPQHF
TGTGCCAGCAGCTTGGCCGGCAGGGGAGGGCAGCCCCAGCATTTT
>TRBD1|TRBJ1-5|TRBV6-1|-
CASKGQSNQPQHF
TGTGCCAGCAAGGGACAGTCTAATCAGCCCCAGCATTTT
>-|TRBJ2-5|TRBV7-2|once
CASSLSAGIWETQYF
TGTGCCAGCAGCTTATCAGCAGGGATATGGGAGACCCAGTACTTC
>-|TRBJ2-6|TRBV15|-
CATSRVSGSGANVLTF
TGTGCCACCAGCAGAGTGTCGGGATCTGGGGCCAACGTCCTGACTTTC
>TRBD2|TRBJ2-3|TRBV7-6|-
CASSLGASGGSTDTQYF
TGTGCCAGCAGCTTAGGGGCTAGCGGGGGGAGCACAGATACGCAGTATTTT
>TRBD1|TRBJ1-1|TRBV19|-
CASSIVTGGRTEAFF
TGTGCCAGTAGTATCGTGACAGGGGGCCGTACTGAAGCTTTCTTT
>-|TRBJ1-1|TRBV19|-
CASSIHGLMNTEAFF
TGTGCCAGTAGTATCCACGGACTTATGAACACTGAAGCTTTCTTT
>-|TRBJ2-2|TRBV9|-
CASSARSRGYTNTGELFF
TGTGCCAGCAGCGCCCGTAGTAGGGGATATACGAACACCGGGGAGCTGTTTTTT
>TRBD1|TRBJ2-7|TRBV5-1|-
CASSIGDRVYEQYF
TGCGCCAGCAGCATAGGGGACAGGGTCTACGAGCAGTACTTC
>-|TRBJ2-2|TRBV6-6|-
CASRPQVTGELFF
TGTGCCAGCAGACCCCAGGTCACCGGGGAGCTGTTTTTT
>-|TRBJ1-1|TRBV7-9|-
CASSPLAGQGTEAFF
TGTGCCAGCAGCCCCCTGGCGGGGCAAGGCACTGAAGCTTTCTTT
>-|TRBJ1-4|TRBV9|-
CASTLGTTNEKLFF
TGTGCCAGCACCCTAGGAACAACTAATGAAAAACTGTTTTTT
>TRBD1|TRBJ2-3|TRBV5-1|once
CASSRGGTGVGDTQYF
TGCGCCAGCAGCCGAGGGGGGACAGGCGTGGGAGATACGCAGTATTTT
>-|TRBJ2-2|TRBV7-7|few
CASSSEMAVITGELFF
TGTGCCAGCAGCTCGGAGATGGCCGTTATCACCGGGGAGCTGTTTTTT
>-|TRBJ2-7|TRBV21-1|-
CASSKVGRDSAYEQYF
TGTGCCAGCAGCAAAGTGGGTCGGGACTCCGCGTACGAGCAGTACTTC
>-|TRBJ1-6|TRBV30|-
CACGREENSPLHF
TGTGCCTGCGGCAGGGAGGAGAATTCACCCCTCCACTTT
>TRBD2|TRBJ2-3|TRBV6-6|few
CASKGSGGAKHTQYF
TGTGCCAGCAAGGGTAGCGGGGGGGCTAAGCATACGCAGTATTTT
>TRBD2|TRBJ2-1|TRBV11-2|-
CASSRLAGEGEQFF
TGTGCCAGCAGCCGACTAGCGGGGGAGGGAGAGCAGTTCTTC
>-|TRBJ2-5|TRBV6-1|few
CASSEDGFPQETQYF
TGTGCCAGCAGTGAAGACGGGTTCCCACAAGAGACCCAGTACTTC
>-|TRBJ1-1|TRBV2|-
CASSSGTRAFF
TGTGCCAGCAGTTCCGGGACAAGAGCTTTCTTT
>TRBD2|TRBJ2-3|TRBV2|-
CATKRDSGGTDTQYF
TGTGCCACTAAGAGAGATAGCGGGGGGACAGATACGCAGTATTTT
>-|TRBJ2-4|TRBV4-3|-
CASSQGVANAKNIQYF
TGCGCCAGCAGCCAAGGTGTAGCTAATGCCAAAAACATTCAGTACTTC
>-|TRBJ1-2|TRBV5-4|-
CASSGTGSAGYTF
TGTGCCAGCAGCGGTACAGGGAGCGCTGGCTACACCTTC
>-|TRBJ1-2|TRBV7-9|-
CASSLAQGPLGTF
TGTGCCAGCAGCTTAGCGCAGGGCCCCCTAGGCACCTTC
>-|TRBJ1-2|TRBV7-2|-
CASSLAQGSYGYTF
TGTGCCAGCAGCTTAGCACAGGGTTCCTATGGCTACACCTTC
>-|TRBJ2-5|TRBV13|-
CASSLEGAGMATQYF
TGTGCCAGCAGCTTAGAAGGTGCAGGTATGGCGACCCAGTACTTC
>TRBD2|TRBJ2-3|TRBV5-4|-
CASSSNGGGGGYTDTQYF
TGTGCCAGCAGCTCCAATGGGGGCGGGGGGGGTTACACAGATACGCAGTATTTT
>-|TRBJ1-4|TRBV5-1|few
CASSLVGGRATNEKLFF
TGCGCCAGCAGCTTGGTAGGGGGGAGGGCAACTAATGAAAAACTGTTTTTT
>-|TRBJ1-4|TRBV2|few
CASRRQPNEKLFF
TGTGCCAGCAGGCGACAGCCTAATGAAAAACTGTTTTTT
>-|TRBJ1-1|TRBV5-5|-
CASSFADRNTEAFF
TGTGCCAGCAGCTTCGCGGACAGGAACACTGAAGCTTTCTTT
>-|TRBJ1-4|TRBV7-7|-
CASSLAGGEKLFF
TGTGCTAGCAGCTTAGCGGGGGGAGAAAAACTGTTTTTT
>-|TRBJ2-2|TRBV5-5|-
CASSPFQGAGELFF
TGTGCCAGCAGCCCCTTTCAAGGGGCCGGGGAGCTGTTTTTT